Presented here are 21 T cell receptor beta chains from one specimen sequenced in a study of T cells in Graves' hyperthyroidism and ophthalmopathy. What was amplified from RNA transcripts were TCR beta CDR3 regions. Primed by the HTBI set, a first-round RT-PCR was run on the TCR CDR3. Each CDR3 protein gets one entry after TCRdb re-called the multiplex PCR reads with MiXCR. The sample yields 300,000 to 350,000 distinct CDR3 sequences, around a sixth seen once. The specimen was blood. These receptors were taken from a woman aged 50 to 65 with Graves' hyperthyroidism.

The J gene is TRBJ1-6, the V gene TRBV28; 9 bases are a match to TRBD1. Trimming cost V 7 bases and J 5 bases; bases outside gene matches: 6. The CDR3 is 15 amino acids. Germline-derived CDR1 and CDR2 are MDHEN and SYDVKM. CDR3 DNA sequence: TGTGCCAGCACCCGGGGGGACAGGGATAATTCACCCCTCCACTTT. It encodes CASTRGDRDNSPLHF.

In its sample, this clonotype was seen many times. The rearrangement uses TRBV3-1 and TRBJ2-7, with D perhaps TRBD1 or TRBD2 (5 bases each). Germline V CDR1 and CDR2: LGHDT, YNNKEL (reference sequence). There are 15 residues in the CDR3. The germline V and J ends were trimmed by 0 bases and 7 bases, with 16 bases remaining between them. In nucleotides, the CDR3 is TGTGCCAGCAGCCAAGATTCAACCGGGGACCGGGAGCAGTACTTC. Translated: CASSQDSTGDREQYF.

This clonotype was counted only a few times. The V and J genes are TRBV2 and TRBJ2-1; possible D gene TRBD2, 6 bases. Between the trimmed V and J ends, which lost 7 bases and 6 bases, there was a span of 19 bases. CDR1 and CDR2 (germline): SNHLY, FYNNEI. The CDR3 is 15 amino acids. For the CDR3, the DNA is TGTGCCAGCACCAGAAATTGGGGACTTATCAATGAGCAGTTCTTC. It is translated as CASTRNWGLINEQFF.

J is TRBJ2-2 and V is TRBV6-1, with D tentatively TRBD1 (6 bases). The germline V gene has CDR1 MNHNS and CDR2 SASEGT. The CDR3 is 14 residues long. The germline V and J ends were trimmed by 2 bases and 5 bases, with 9 bases remaining between them. CDR3 sequence reads: CASSETRGTGELFF. The CDR3 bases are TGTGCCAGCAGTGAAACCAGGGGAACCGGGGAGCTGTTTTTT.

Only a few counts were recorded for this clonotype. CDR3 in DNA: TGTGCCAGCACTAACACGGGTGCCTACAATGAGCAGTTCTTC. This translates into CASTNTGAYNEQFF. V usage is TRBV6-1 and J usage is TRBJ2-1; D is unresolved. The CDR3 consists of 14 residues. Germline V gives CDR1 MNHNS, CDR2 SASEGT. Between the trimmed V and J ends, which lost 7 bases and 2 bases, there was a span of 12 bases.

This clonotype turned up a few times. One end of the junction is discordant with germline, which a read error may explain. The chain joins TRBV7-9 to TRBJ1-1, with D perhaps TRBD1 (5 bases). This CDR3 is 12 amino acids long. Germline CDR1 and CDR2: SEHNR and FQNEAQ (reference sequence). The CDR3: CASRRGNTGAFF. The CDR3 DNA sequence: TGTGCCTCCCGGCGGGGGAACACTGGAGCTTTCTTT.

This clonotype was counted a few times. This chain links TRBV6-2 or TRBV6-3 with TRBJ1-4, with 9 bases aligning to TRBD1. The CDR3 totals 14 residues. Germline lookup yields CDR1 MNHEY and CDR2 SVGEGT. V was pared by 2 bases and J by 8 bases, with 3 bases of the junction left unmatched. DNA for the CDR3: TGTGCCAGCAGTTACGGGGACAGGGCCGAAAAACTGTTTTTT. Its protein product is CASSYGDRAEKLFF.

This clonotype has more than one count but fewer than ten. This chain joins TRBV20-1 and TRBJ2-3; 9 nucleotides match TRBD1. Germline CDR1 reads DFQATT; CDR2 reads SNEGSKA (reference sequence). The junction had 4 bases not matched to a gene; V was cut back by 4 bases and J by 2 bases. This CDR3 is 14 amino acids long. Written as DNA, the CDR3 is TGCAGTGCTACCACAGGGGGCCCCACAGATACGCAGTATTTT. This gives the protein CSATTGGPTDTQYF.

The chain combines TRBV2 with TRBJ2-5, with 8 bases that match TRBD2. The CDR3 is 16 amino acids. In germline, CDR1 is SNHLY, CDR2 FYNNEI. V shed 0 bases and J 5 bases; nucleotides not matched to a gene: 8. CDR3 nucleotides: TGTGCCAGCAGTGAAGCGAAGCGGGGGAAGTACGAGACCCAGTACTTC. As protein: CASSEAKRGKYETQYF.

This clonotype was seen repeatedly, ten times or more. The genes are TRBV28 and TRBJ2-3; the D gene is possibly TRBD2 (6 bases). The CDR3 extends over 16 amino acids. V gave up 2 bases and J gave up 0 bases, with 12 bases separating them. Germline V CDR1 and CDR2: MDHEN, SYDVKM. In DNA, the CDR3 is TGTGCCAGCAGTTTAAAGTCCAGCGGGAGCACAGATACGCAGTATTTT. It specifies CASSLKSSGSTDTQYF.

This clonotype was counted many times. The V and J genes are TRBV11-1 and TRBJ2-7; 9 bases map to TRBD2. Germline loops: CDR1 SGHAT, CDR2 FQDESV (reference sequence). V gave up 5 bases and J gave up 2 bases; unmatched junction bases: 4. The length of the CDR3 is 14 residues. The chain's CDR3 is CASSPAGGTYEQYF. The DNA for the CDR3 is TGTGCCAGCAGCCCAGCGGGGGGAACCTACGAGCAGTACTTC.

This rearrangement joins TRBV10-3 to TRBJ1-5, with a possible D match to TRBD1 (5 bases). Trimming took 11 bases from V and 0 from J, leaving 20 bases between them. CDR1 is ENHRY and CDR2 is SYGVKD in the germline V gene. The CDR3 contains 16 residues. The DNA for the CDR3 is TGTGCCGCGGGGCTTGTCGTGGTCTATAGCAATCAGCCCCAGCATTTT. Protein sequence: CAAGLVVVYSNQPQHF.

This clonotype was detected many times. This chain links TRBV6-1 with TRBJ2-5, with 11 bases that match TRBD1. CDR1 and CDR2 (germline): MNHNS, SASEGT. Trimming at V came to 5 bases and at J to 5 bases, leaving 7 bases not matched to a gene. CDR3 size: 15 residues. In DNA form, the CDR3 reads TGTGCCAGCAGTTTTGGACAGGGGGCGTGGGAGACCCAGTACTTC. Translated, it gives CASSFGQGAWETQYF.

This clonotype was detected ten times or more. V usage is TRBV7-9 and J usage is TRBJ1-4; D gene ambiguous. Deletions cut 2 bases from V and 8 bases from J, with 3 bases between. The CDR3 has 11 residues. CDR1 is SEHNR, CDR2 FQNEAQ, per germline (reference sequence). This CDR3 is CASSLLEKLFF. The CDR3 coding sequence is TGTGCCAGCAGCTTATTAGAAAAACTGTTTTTT.

The sample holds a few counts of this clonotype. This rearrangement joins TRBV6-1 to TRBJ1-1; D is unclear. V dropped 8 bases and J dropped 1 base, with 14 bases sitting between them. CDR1 MNHNS and CDR2 SASEGT come from the germline V gene. This CDR3 has 14 amino acids. CDR3 in amino acids: CASLPRTANTEAFF. The CDR3 nucleotides are TGTGCCAGCCTTCCCAGGACGGCGAACACTGAAGCTTTCTTT.

In its sample, this clonotype was seen many times. The gene calls are TRBV27 and TRBJ1-2; D is uncertain. Deletions cut 3 bases from V and 5 bases from J, with 13 bases between. The CDR3 consists of 14 residues. CDR1 MNHEY and CDR2 SMNVEV come from the germline V gene (reference sequence). The CDR3 protein is CASSLGQASYGYTF. The CDR3 DNA follows: TGTGCCAGCAGTTTGGGCCAGGCTTCTTATGGCTACACCTTC.

This sequence joins TRBV12-5 and TRBJ2-7; D may be TRBD1 or TRBD2 (6 bases each). There are 11 residues in the CDR3. The V and J ends lost 10 bases and 7 bases respectively, with 14 bases between them. In germline, CDR1 is LGHNT, CDR2 FRNRAP. CDR3 coding DNA: TGTGCTACCGGAGGGGGGACAGAGCAGTACGTC. Translated: CATGGGTEQYV.

There are many counts of this clonotype. V and J are TRBV5-1 and TRBJ1-1, with D possibly TRBD1 on 5 matching bases. CDR1 and CDR2 from the germline V gene are SGHRS and YFSETQ. The CDR3 is made up of 15 amino acids. V lost 0 bases to trimming and J lost 2 bases, with 11 bases between them. Here the CDR3 reads CASSLDGQGNTEAFF. DNA of the CDR3: TGCGCCAGCAGCTTGGATGGCCAGGGAAACACTGAAGCTTTCTTT.

V gene TRBV7-8 combines with J gene TRBJ2-7; no reliable D call. The CDR3 loop spans 14 amino acids. CDR1 and CDR2 from the germline V gene are SGHVS and FQNEAQ. Deletions cut 5 bases from V and 6 bases from J, with 17 bases between. CDR3 loop: CASSSRAGWGEQYF. The CDR3 nucleotides read TGTGCCAGCAGCAGCCGAGCAGGTTGGGGCGAGCAGTACTTC.

This chain uses TRBV10-3 with TRBJ2-1; 9 bases agree with TRBD1. V shed 6 bases, J shed 4 bases, and the junction held 7 bases outside the gene matches. The CDR3 covers 15 residues. Per germline, CDR1 ENHRY and CDR2 SYGVKD. The CDR3 region is CAIRPGTGNYNEQFF. DNA for the CDR3: TGTGCCATCAGACCCGGGACAGGGAATTACAATGAGCAGTTCTTC.

This clonotype was picked up a small number of times. The rearrangement uses TRBV27 and TRBJ1-5, with 10 bases lining up with TRBD1. Per the germline V gene, CDR1 is MNHEY and CDR2 is SMNVEV (reference sequence). The CDR3 length is 21 residues. V shed 2 bases and J 2 bases; nucleotides not matched to a gene: 18. This CDR3 is CASSLIGGGDRGSYRNQPQHF. In DNA form, the CDR3 reads TGTGCCAGCAGTTTAATCGGGGGCGGGGACAGGGGCTCCTATCGCAATCAGCCCCAGCATTTT.